This T cell receptor beta chain was found in a study of response to subunit inactivated influenza vaccine. The V gene end was trimmed by 3 bases and the J gene end by 7 bases; junction bases not matched to a gene: 13. In germline, CDR1 is SGHRS, CDR2 YFSETQ. This CDR3 is 15 amino acids long. TCRdb recomputed calls from the RT-PCR reads with MiXCR, one row per CDR3 protein. The sample has 450,000 to 600,000 distinct CDR3 sequences; around 7.7% are singletons. The sequenced sample was PBMCs from blood, obtained about 24 months after vaccination. The TCR originated in a man between 50 and 69 years old who received an inactivated influenza vaccine. The chain carries TRBV5-1 and TRBJ2-7, with 7 bases matching TRBD2. For the CDR3, the DNA is TGCGCCAGCAGCTCGCTTCCGATTACTAGCGCGGAGCAGTACTTC. As protein: CASSSLPITSAEQYF.